Listed here are 17 T cell receptor beta chains from one sample, sequenced in a study of cytomegalovirus exposure and HLA in healthy donors. 13 Jbeta primers and 60 Vbeta primers were used for the PCR. Assay: immunoSEQ multiplex PCR; the TCRdb copy retains only in-frame clones and omits some. The sample has 150,000 to 170,000 clones; over 70% are singletons. The sequenced sample consisted of PBMCs. These receptors were collected from a man in his thirties or forties in good health and CMV-seropositive.

The chain is built from TRBV25-1 and TRBJ2-5; D unclear. The length of the CDR3 is 14 residues. V shed 0 bases and J shed 5 bases, with 10 bases lying between them. From germline, CDR1 is MGHDK and CDR2 SYGVNS. The CDR3 DNA sequence: TGTGCCAGCAGTGAATATGTGGAGCTCGAGACCCAGTACTTC. Protein: CASSEYVELETQYF.

The gene calls are TRBV4-2 and TRBJ2-3; 8 positions match TRBD1. Germline V gene data show CDR1 as LGHNA and CDR2 as YNFKEQ. The CDR3 runs to 16 residues. V gave up 0 bases and J gave up 4 bases; unmatched junction bases: 6. In nucleotides, the CDR3 is TGTGCCAGCAGCCAAGATAGGGCAGGGGGCCCAGATACGCAGTATTTT. Translation gives CASSQDRAGGPDTQYF.

This clone was seen just once. V is TRBV7-3 and J is TRBJ2-5; TRBD2 aligns across 14 bases. The V and J ends lost 4 bases and 0 bases, in that order; junction bases with no gene match: 1. The germline V gene has CDR1 SGHTA and CDR2 FQGTGA. The CDR3 length is 16 residues. The CDR3 DNA reads as TGTGCCAGCAGCTCGGGACTAGCGGGAGACCAAGAGACCCAGTACTTC. As protein: CASSSGLAGDQETQYF.

The V gene is TRBV7-2, the J gene TRBJ1-4, with 12 bases identical to TRBD1. The J segment lost 5 bases and the V segment lost 5 bases, leaving 6 bases of the junction unmatched. The CDR3 length is 16 residues. The germline V gene encodes CDR1 SGHTA and CDR2 FQGNSA. DNA of the CDR3: TGTGCCAGCAGCAGAACCGGGACAGGGGGCAATGAAAAACTGTTTTTT. It codes for CASSRTGTGGNEKLFF. Full variable domain (missing parts from reference TRBV7-2 and TRBJ1-4): GAGVSQSPSNKVTEKGKDVELRCDPISGHTALYWYRQSLGQGLEFLIYFQGNSAPDKSGLPSDRFSAERTGGSVSTLTIQRTQQEDSAVYLCASSRTGTGGNEKLFFGSGTQLSVL.

This sequence joins TRBV5-1 and TRBJ1-4; 11 bases align to TRBD1. The CDR3 length is 19 residues. Germline trimming cut 2 bases from V and 0 bases from J; bases unmatched to any gene: 9. Germline V CDR1 and CDR2: SGHRS, YFSETQ. CDR3 residues: CASSFWTGGAGATNEKLFF. The CDR3 DNA is TGCGCCAGCAGCTTCTGGACAGGGGGCGCCGGCGCAACTAATGAAAAACTGTTTTTT.

The chain employs TRBV15 and TRBJ2-1; 15 bases map to TRBD2. The V gene's germline CDR1 is LNHNV and CDR2 YYDKDF (reference sequence). There are 16 residues in the CDR3. Losses at the gene ends were 3 bases for V and 10 bases for J; bases not matched to a gene: 7. DNA of the CDR3: TGTGCCACCAGCAGGAACTCGGGACTAGCGGGAGGAGAGCAGTTCTTC. Translating it yields CATSRNSGLAGGEQFF.

The chain carries TRBV2 and TRBJ2-5; 9 bases line up with TRBD2. CDR1 SNHLY and CDR2 FYNNEI come from the germline V gene. The CDR3 is 13 amino acids. With V trimmed by 4 bases and J by 5 bases, 2 bases remained unmatched. CDR3: CASSVSGSETQYF. Written as DNA, the CDR3 is TGTGCCAGCAGTGTTAGCGGGAGTGAGACCCAGTACTTC. Full variable domain (outside the CDR3, taken from reference TRBV2 and TRBJ2-5): EPEVTQTPSHQVTQMGQEVILRCVPISNHLYFYWYRQILGQKVEFLVSFYNNEISEKSEIFDDQFSVERPDGSNFTLKIRSTKLEDSAMYFCASSVSGSETQYFGPGTRLLVL.

There are a few counts of this clone. The J gene is TRBJ1-1, the V gene TRBV25-1, with D unclear. From germline, CDR1 is MGHDK and CDR2 SYGVNS. The CDR3 runs to 11 residues. Between the trimmed V and J ends, which lost 7 bases and 1 base, there was a span of 4 bases. The CDR3 DNA reads TGTGCCAGCATGGCGAACACTGAAGCTTTCTTT. Encoded protein: CASMANTEAFF.

CDR3 region: CASRSVATNEKLFF. The CDR3 DNA reads as TGTGCCAGCAGGTCCGTCGCAACTAATGAAAAACTGTTTTTT. J is TRBJ1-4 and V is TRBV27; D unresolved. This CDR3 spans 14 amino acids. Germline V lookup: CDR1 MNHEY, CDR2 SMNVEV (reference sequence). The V end lost 6 bases, the J end lost 0 bases, and 8 bases lay between the germline ends.

This chain links TRBV9 with TRBJ1-2; no clear D gene. The germline V gene has CDR1 SGDLS and CDR2 YYNGEE. Deletions cut 0 bases from V and 3 bases from J, with 9 bases between. This CDR3 region has 14 residues. The CDR3 sequence: CASSVGATDYGYTF. The DNA of the CDR3 is TGTGCCAGCAGCGTAGGGGCCACCGACTATGGCTACACCTTC.

The chain couples TRBV28 to TRBJ2-3, with TRBD1 matching over 7 bases. With V trimmed by 6 bases and J by 5 bases, 5 bases remained unmatched. CDR3 length: 13 residues. From germline, CDR1 is MDHEN and CDR2 SYDVKM. CDR3 amino acids: CASRKQGKDTQYF. CDR3 bases: TGTGCCAGCAGGAAACAGGGGAAAGATACGCAGTATTTT.

The V gene is TRBV7-2, the J gene TRBJ1-5; 7 nucleotides match TRBD1. The CDR3 spans 14 residues. The V and J ends lost 5 bases and 6 bases, in that order; junction bases with no gene match: 7. The germline V gene encodes CDR1 SGHTA and CDR2 FQGNSA. The CDR3 nucleotides are TGTGCCAGCAGCGAGGGGACAGATGGTCAGCCCCAGCATTTT. Amino acids: CASSEGTDGQPQHF.

The chain is built from TRBV5-1 and TRBJ2-2, with 8 nucleotides matching TRBD2. The CDR3 spans 15 residues. CDR1 is SGHRS, CDR2 YFSETQ, per germline. V dropped 4 bases and J dropped 5; count of bases not matched to a gene: 7. The CDR3, as DNA: TGCGCCAGCAGCCTCGGACTAGCCTGGACCGGGGAGCTGTTTTTT. Encoded protein: CASSLGLAWTGELFF.

This chain joins TRBV28 and TRBJ2-7, with 9 bases aligning to TRBD2. This CDR3 has 15 residues. Germline CDR1 MDHEN, CDR2 SYDVKM. The junction had 12 bases not matched to a gene; V was cut back by 7 bases and J by 5 bases. The CDR3 loop is CASTKVLAGRNEQYF. In DNA form, the CDR3 reads TGTGCCAGCACCAAAGTACTAGCGGGCCGGAACGAGCAGTACTTC.

The chain has TRBV5-1 and TRBJ1-1; no definite D call. Trimming pared 0 bases from V and 5 bases from J, leaving 14 bases between. CDR1 is SGHRS, CDR2 YFSETQ, per germline. This CDR3 comprises 15 residues. CDR3 sequence: CASSLGPRDGTEAFF. The CDR3 nucleotides read TGCGCCAGCAGCTTGGGGCCGAGGGATGGGACTGAAGCTTTCTTT.

The CDR3 nucleotides are TGCGCCAGCAGCCAGGGTCAACAGGGGTATCAGCCCCAGCATTTT. This translates into CASSQGQQGYQPQHF. The chain couples TRBV4-1 to TRBJ1-5; TRBD1 aligns across 7 bases. The CDR3 length is 15 residues. V lost 3 bases to trimming and J lost 5 bases; unmatched junction nucleotides: 7. Germline V lookup: CDR1 MGHRA, CDR2 YSYEKL.

The chain is built from TRBV29-1 and TRBJ1-5; 7 bases fit TRBD1. This CDR3 region has 14 residues. Trimming took 6 bases from V and 5 from J; bases not matched to a gene: 10. The germline V gene has CDR1 SQVTM and CDR2 ANQGSEA. The CDR3 region is CSVAGSDRDQPQHF. The DNA for the CDR3 is TGCAGCGTCGCCGGATCCGACAGGGATCAGCCCCAGCATTTT. Full variable domain (rest looked up from reference TRBV29-1 and TRBJ1-5): SAVISQKPSRDICQRGTSLTIQCQVDSQVTMMFWYRQQPGQSLTLIATANQGSEATYESGFVIDKFPISRPNLTFSTLTVSNMSPEDSSIYLCSVAGSDRDQPQHFGDGTRLSIL.